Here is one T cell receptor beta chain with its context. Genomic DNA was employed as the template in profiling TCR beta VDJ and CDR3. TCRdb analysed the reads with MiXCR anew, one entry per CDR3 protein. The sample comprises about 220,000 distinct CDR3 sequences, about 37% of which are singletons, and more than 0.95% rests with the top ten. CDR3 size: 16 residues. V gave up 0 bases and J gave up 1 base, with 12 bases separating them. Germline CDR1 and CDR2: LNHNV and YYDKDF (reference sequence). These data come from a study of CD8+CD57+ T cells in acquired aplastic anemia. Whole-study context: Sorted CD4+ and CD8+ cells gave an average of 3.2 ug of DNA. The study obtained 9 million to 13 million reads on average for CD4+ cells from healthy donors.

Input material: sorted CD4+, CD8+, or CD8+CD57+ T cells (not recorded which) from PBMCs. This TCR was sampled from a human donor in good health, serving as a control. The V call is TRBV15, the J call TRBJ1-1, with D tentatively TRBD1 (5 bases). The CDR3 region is CATSRDNRGKNTEAFF. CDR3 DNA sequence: TGTGCCACCAGCAGAGATAATAGGGGTAAGAACACTGAAGCTTTCTTT.